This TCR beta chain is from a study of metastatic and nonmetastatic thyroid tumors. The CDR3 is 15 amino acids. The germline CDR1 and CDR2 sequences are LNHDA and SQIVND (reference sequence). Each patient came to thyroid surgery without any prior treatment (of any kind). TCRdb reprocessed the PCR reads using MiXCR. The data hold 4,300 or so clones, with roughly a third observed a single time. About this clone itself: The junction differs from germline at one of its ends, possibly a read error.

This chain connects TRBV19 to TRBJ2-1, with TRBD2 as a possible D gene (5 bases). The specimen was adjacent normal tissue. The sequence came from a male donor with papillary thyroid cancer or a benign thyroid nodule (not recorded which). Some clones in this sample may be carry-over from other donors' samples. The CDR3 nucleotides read TGTGCCAGTAGGAGAGATCTAGCCTCCTACAATGAGCAGGTCTTC. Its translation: CASRRDLASYNEQVF.